The 6 T cell receptor beta chains below were found in one sample sequenced in a study of OX40 agonist ivuxolimab in advanced cancers. The protocol was immunoSEQ multiplex PCR, while the TCRdb copy is restricted to in-frame clones and leaves out a portion. The table shows some 130,000 clones, with around 89% occurring only once. The source material was CD4+ or CD8+ T cells sorted from blood, sampled in a trial of the OX40 agonist ivuxolimab. The receptor source for this set is an adult with an advanced solid tumor such as melanoma, head and neck, liver or kidney cancer.

The chain recombines TRBV19 with TRBJ1-1; possibly TRBD1 for D (5 bases). Germline V gives CDR1 LNHDA, CDR2 SQIVND (reference sequence). Trimming left V 7 bases short and J 5 bases short, with 11 bases between. This CDR3 is built from 12 residues. The CDR3 DNA sequence: TGTGCCAGTAAGCGGGGCTTAACTGAAGCTTTCTTT. Translated: CASKRGLTEAFF.

The J gene is TRBJ1-4, the V gene TRBV6-5; 9 nucleotides agree with TRBD1. Trimming at V came to 5 bases and at J to 7 bases, leaving 8 bases not matched to a gene. This CDR3 region has 15 residues. Germline V gene sequence: CDR1 MNHEY, CDR2 SVGAGI. CDR3 DNA sequence: TGTGCCAGCAGTACACCGGGACAGGGCCCTGAAAAACTGTTTTTT. As protein: CASSTPGQGPEKLFF.

The chain links TRBV7-2 to TRBJ2-7; TRBD2 agrees at 14 bases. The length of the CDR3 is 18 residues. V gave up 2 bases and J gave up 2 bases; unmatched junction bases: 8. From germline, CDR1 is SGHTA and CDR2 FQGNSA. In DNA form, the CDR3 reads TGTGCCAGCAGCTTATCGGGTCCGACTAGCGGGGGGGCCTACGAGCAGTACTTC. This sequence encodes CASSLSGPTSGGAYEQYF.

This clone is a singleton in its sample. V gene TRBV19 combines with J gene TRBJ1-2; 9 nucleotides line up with TRBD1. The junction had 8 bases not matched to a gene; V was cut back by 6 bases and J by 6 bases. The CDR3 runs 14 residues. Per germline, CDR1 LNHDA and CDR2 SQIVND (reference sequence). The DNA of the CDR3 is TGTGCCAGTAGACCACGGGGACAGGGTAATGGCTACACCTTC. This translates into CASRPRGQGNGYTF.

The chain combines TRBV5-1 with TRBJ1-2, with D unclear. CDR1 and CDR2 (germline): SGHRS, YFSETQ. The CDR3 runs 13 residues. Trimming removed 0 bases from V and 8 bases from J, with 11 bases in between. CDR3 in DNA: TGCGCCAGCAGCTTGGCCTTGGAGGTCGGCTACACCTTC. Amino acid sequence: CASSLALEVGYTF.

The gene calls are TRBV7-9 and TRBJ2-3; D could derive from TRBD1 or TRBD2 (6 bases each). Trimming took off 1 base at V and 6 bases at J, with 14 bases between the two ends. The length of the CDR3 is 15 residues. Germline CDR1 and CDR2: SEHNR and FQNEAQ (reference sequence). The CDR3: CASSLGLGGIDTQYF. The CDR3 nucleotides are TGTGCCAGCAGCTTAGGGTTAGGGGGGATTGATACGCAGTATTTT.